A selection of T cell receptor beta chains follows, all from one sample in a study of beta chain features in type 1 diabetes. Clones were sequenced by immunoSEQ multiplex PCR, and TCRdb holds only the in-frame ones, with some missing. The table includes a few hundred thousand clones, 27% detected once. Input material: central memory CD4+ T cells from blood. The receptors originated from a man aged 25 to 45 in good health. Each CDR3 is given with its conserved first and last residue. Each record gives: CDR3 length, clone size, D gene, J gene, V gene, CDR3 protein, CDR3 DNA. A D gene is named only where the DNA matches it firmly. Clone size appears in some rows only: once, few, many, or a class for an expanded clone.

12	few	NA	TRBJ1-5	TRBV11-2	CASSLVGQPQHF	TGTGCCAGCAGCTTAGTGGGCCAGCCCCAGCATTTT
13	few	TRBD1	TRBJ2-5	TRBV29-1	CSVGGQGQETQYF	TGCAGCGTGGGAGGACAGGGCCAAGAGACCCAGTACTTC
13	few	TRBD1	TRBJ2-7	TRBV6-4	CASSRDRDYEQYF	TGTGCCAGCAGCAGGGACAGGGATTACGAGCAGTACTTC
15	once	TRBD1	TRBJ2-6	TRBV2	CASTSGQVGANVLTF	TGTGCCAGCACCTCGGGACAGGTTGGGGCCAACGTCCTGACTTTC
11	few	NA	TRBJ2-5	TRBV30	CAWSASETQYF	TGTGCCTGGAGTGCATCAGAGACCCAGTACTTC
13	NA	NA	TRBJ1-1	TRBV28	CASSSRTLPEAFF	TGTGCCAGCAGTTCCAGGACACTGCCTGAAGCTTTCTTT
14	NA	TRBD1	TRBJ1-4	TRBV2	CASSIRTGGEKLFF	TGTGCCAGCAGCATAAGGACAGGGGGTGAAAAACTGTTTTTT
16	few	NA	TRBJ2-1	TRBV18	CASSPPPSLFDNEQFF	TGTGCCAGCTCACCACCGCCCTCGCTTTTTGACAATGAGCAGTTCTTC
14	few	NA	TRBJ2-2	TRBV9	CASSPHPSTGELFF	TGTGCCAGCAGCCCCCACCCAAGCACCGGGGAGCTGTTTTTT
15	few	NA	TRBJ2-2	TRBV30	CAWDPRVSNTGELFF	TGTGCCTGGGACCCACGGGTTTCGAACACCGGGGAGCTGTTTTTT
16	NA	TRBD1	TRBJ2-1	TRBV7-2	CASGPDGTESYNEQFF	TGTGCCAGCGGCCCTGACGGGACAGAGAGCTACAATGAGCAGTTCTTC
14	few	NA	TRBJ1-2	TRBV2	CASSGTVLGYGYTF	TGTGCCAGCAGTGGGACAGTCCTTGGCTATGGCTACACCTTC
14	NA	TRBD1	TRBJ1-1	TRBV7-9	CASSSRGADTEAFF	TGTGCCAGCAGCTCCAGGGGGGCCGACACTGAAGCTTTCTTT
12	many	TRBD1	TRBJ1-1	TRBV7-2	CASSSGTAEAFF	TGTGCCAGCAGCTCGGGGACAGCTGAAGCTTTCTTT
14	NA	NA	TRBJ2-3	TRBV5-6	CASSRVIPTDTQYF	TGTGCCAGCAGCCGTGTGATCCCCACAGATACGCAGTATTTT
16	NA	NA	TRBJ2-3	TRBV15	CATSISWAGGTDTQYF	TGTGCCACCAGCATTAGTTGGGCAGGGGGCACAGATACGCAGTATTTT
16	few	TRBD1	TRBJ1-1	TRBV13	CASSLRQGRGNTEAFF	TGTGCCAGCAGCCTGAGACAGGGGCGGGGGAACACTGAAGCTTTCTTT
10	NA	NA	TRBJ1-2	TRBV29-1	CSIDNYGYTF	TGCAGCATCGACAACTATGGCTACACCTTC
16	few	TRBD2	TRBJ2-3	TRBV7-2	CASRPGGLAATDTQYF	TGTGCCAGCAGACCCGGAGGACTAGCGGCCACAGATACGCAGTATTTT
14	few	NA	TRBJ2-2	TRBV16	CASSQSQNTGELFF	TGTGCCAGCAGCCAATCGCAGAACACCGGGGAGCTGTTTTTT
13	NA	TRBD1	TRBJ2-5	TRBV5-4	CASSGTAQETQYF	TGTGCCAGCAGCGGGACAGCCCAAGAGACCCAGTACTTC
15	NA	TRBD2	TRBJ2-1	TRBV5-4	CASSFGGRNYNEQFF	TGTGCCAGCAGCTTTGGCGGGAGGAACTACAATGAGCAGTTCTTC
16	few	NA	TRBJ1-2	TRBV6-1	CASSENVQGANYGYTF	TGTGCCAGCAGTGAAAACGTCCAGGGAGCTAACTATGGCTACACCTTC
16	few	NA	TRBJ2-6	TRBV2	CASSLDARSGANVLTF	TGTGCCAGCAGTTTGGACGCCCGCTCTGGGGCCAACGTCCTGACTTTC
13	NA	NA	TRBJ2-5	TRBV30	CAWSVPGRETQYF	TGTGCCTGGAGTGTACCCGGGCGAGAGACCCAGTACTTC
13	NA	NA	TRBJ1-6	TRBV6-6	CASSSDRNSPLHF	TGTGCCAGCAGTTCGGACAGAAATTCACCCCTCCACTTT
14	NA	NA	TRBJ2-3	TRBV27	CASRGRRGTDTQYF	TGTGCCAGCAGGGGGCGCCGGGGCACAGATACGCAGTATTTT
16	few	NA	TRBJ2-3	TRBV5-4	CASSLDQWQDTDTQYF	TGTGCCAGCAGCTTGGACCAGTGGCAGGACACAGATACGCAGTATTTT
17	NA	TRBD2	TRBJ2-7	TRBV28	CASSLGTSGIRGSEQYF	TGTGCCAGCAGTTTAGGGACTAGCGGGATTCGGGGGAGTGAGCAGTACTTC
17	few	TRBD2	TRBJ2-3	TRBV30	CAWSQGTSGVRTDTQYF	TGTGCCTGGAGCCAAGGGACTAGCGGGGTGCGCACAGATACGCAGTATTTT
14	NA	NA	TRBJ2-7	TRBV5-4	CASSSVDSSYEQYF	TGTGCCAGCAGCTCCGTGGACAGCTCCTACGAGCAGTACTTC
15	NA	TRBD1	TRBJ2-3	TRBV5-1	CASSERTGAADTQYF	TGCGCCAGCAGCGAACGGACAGGGGCCGCAGATACGCAGTATTTT
14	many	TRBD2	TRBJ2-7	TRBV6-5	CASSYSKTSALQYF	TGTGCCAGCAGTTACTCGAAAACTAGCGCGCTGCAGTACTTC
14	NA	NA	TRBJ2-3	TRBV5-6	CASSQGSRTDTQYF	TGTGCCAGCAGCCAGGGGTCCCGCACAGATACGCAGTATTTT
11	NA	NA	TRBJ1-1	TRBV29-1	CSVSGVTEAFF	TGCAGCGTTTCAGGGGTCACTGAAGCTTTCTTT
13	few	NA	TRBJ1-1	TRBV11-2	CASSLGGNTEAFF	TGTGCCAGCAGCTTAGGTGGGAACACTGAAGCTTTCTTT
12	NA	NA	TRBJ1-1	TRBV2	CASNPGGSEAFF	TGTGCCAGCAACCCAGGCGGTTCGGAAGCTTTCTTT
15	few	NA	TRBJ2-3	TRBV2	CASSGQGGSTDTQYF	TGTGCCAGCAGTGGACAGGGAGGGTCTACAGATACGCAGTATTTT
15	NA	NA	TRBJ2-2	TRBV30	CAWRLPERDTGELFF	TGTGCCTGGAGGCTGCCCGAGAGGGACACCGGGGAGCTGTTTTTT
16	NA	NA	TRBJ2-3	TRBV9	CASSVDRGGGTDTQYF	TGTGCCAGCAGCGTAGATCGTGGGGGAGGCACAGATACGCAGTATTTT